This is a list of T cell receptor beta chains from one sample in a study of radiotherapy plus CTLA-4 blockade in lung cancer. Sequencing used immunoSEQ multiplex PCR; TCRdb keeps in-frame clones, though not all of them. The sample lists some 67,000 clones; roughly three quarters were seen once. The sample in question was peripheral blood, obtained from a patient treated with radiotherapy plus ipilimumab. The receptors shown here come from a human donor with non-small cell lung cancer whose response to radiotherapy plus ipilimumab could not be evaluated. Some clones in this sample may be carry-over from other donors' samples. CDR3s include the opening cysteine and the closing phenylalanine or tryptophan. Each record gives: J gene, V gene, clone size, D gene, CDR3 DNA, CDR3 protein. D genes are given only for firm matches. The size field is filled for only some rows; it gives once, few, many or a size class.

j_gene: TRBJ2-1; v_gene: TRBV28; abundance: -; d_gene: TRBD1; CDR3nt: TGTGCCAGCAGTTTCCTGGGACAGGGGGCCGATGAGCAGTTCTTC; CDR3aa: CASSFLGQGADEQFF
j_gene: TRBJ2-1; v_gene: TRBV19; abundance: medium-sized; d_gene: -; CDR3nt: TGTGCCAGTAGTATAGGGCCCCTAGAACACAATGAGCAGTTCTTC; CDR3aa: CASSIGPLEHNEQFF
j_gene: TRBJ2-7; v_gene: TRBV6-1; abundance: -; d_gene: TRBD1; CDR3nt: TGTGCCAGCAGTCGACAGGGTTACTACGAGCAGTACTTC; CDR3aa: CASSRQGYYEQYF
j_gene: TRBJ2-7; v_gene: TRBV30; abundance: -; d_gene: -; CDR3nt: TGTGCCTGGACCCAGGACTCATACGAGCAGTACTTC; CDR3aa: CAWTQDSYEQYF
j_gene: TRBJ2-2; v_gene: TRBV27; abundance: -; d_gene: TRBD2; CDR3nt: TGTGCCGCGACCCGCCGGGGGGGCACCGGGGAGCTGTTTTTT; CDR3aa: CAATRRGGTGELFF
j_gene: TRBJ2-2; v_gene: TRBV18; abundance: -; d_gene: -; CDR3nt: TGTGCCAGCTCACCAGACTGGGGCCCCGGGGAGCTGTTTTTT; CDR3aa: CASSPDWGPGELFF
j_gene: TRBJ1-5; v_gene: TRBV2; abundance: -; d_gene: -; CDR3nt: TGTGCCAGCAGCGGACAGAATAGTCAGCCCCAGCATTTT; CDR3aa: CASSGQNSQPQHF
j_gene: TRBJ2-5; v_gene: TRBV5-1; abundance: few; d_gene: TRBD2; CDR3nt: TGCGCCAGCAGCGCCCTGGGGGCGGGAGGAGGAGAGACCCAGTACTTC; CDR3aa: CASSALGAGGGETQYF
j_gene: TRBJ2-7; v_gene: TRBV27; abundance: -; d_gene: TRBD2; CDR3nt: TGTGCCAGCAGCCCACATAGCGGGGGGCTGTCCTACGAGCAGTACTTC; CDR3aa: CASSPHSGGLSYEQYF
j_gene: TRBJ1-2; v_gene: TRBV6-5; abundance: -; d_gene: TRBD1; CDR3nt: TGTGCCAGCAGCCAGGAACCGGGACAGCTCTATGGCTACACCTTC; CDR3aa: CASSQEPGQLYGYTF
j_gene: TRBJ2-7; v_gene: TRBV7-2; abundance: -; d_gene: -; CDR3nt: TGTGCCAGCAGCTTAGGAGATAAAACCTACGAGCAGTACTTC; CDR3aa: CASSLGDKTYEQYF
j_gene: TRBJ1-1; v_gene: TRBV19; abundance: -; d_gene: -; CDR3nt: TGTGCCAGTAGTAGACCGGGCAGGGTGAACACTGAAGCTTTCTTT; CDR3aa: CASSRPGRVNTEAFF
j_gene: TRBJ2-7; v_gene: TRBV7-2; abundance: -; d_gene: -; CDR3nt: TGTGCCAGCAGCCTCCCAACGACCAGCGAGCAGTACTTC; CDR3aa: CASSLPTTSEQYF
j_gene: TRBJ2-7; v_gene: TRBV10-1; abundance: once; d_gene: -; CDR3nt: TGCGCCAGCAGTGGAGGTCTACTCTCCTACGAGCAGTACTTC; CDR3aa: CASSGGLLSYEQYF
j_gene: TRBJ2-5; v_gene: TRBV6-5; abundance: -; d_gene: TRBD1; CDR3nt: TGTGCCAGCAGTCACGGACAGGGCACCCAAGAGACCCAGTACTTC; CDR3aa: CASSHGQGTQETQYF
j_gene: TRBJ2-2; v_gene: TRBV9; abundance: -; d_gene: -; CDR3nt: TGTGCCAGCAGCGGGTGGGGGCAGAACACCGGGGAGCTGTTTTTT; CDR3aa: CASSGWGQNTGELFF
j_gene: TRBJ2-5; v_gene: TRBV7-8; abundance: once; d_gene: -; CDR3nt: TGTGCCAGCAGCTTAGAGGCGTGGGGGGGCGGGGCCCAGTACTTC; CDR3aa: CASSLEAWGGGAQYF
j_gene: TRBJ2-2; v_gene: TRBV6-1; abundance: -; d_gene: TRBD1; CDR3nt: TGTGCCAGCAGCAACGGACAGGGTTATACCGGGGAGCTGTTTTTT; CDR3aa: CASSNGQGYTGELFF
j_gene: TRBJ1-2; v_gene: TRBV15; abundance: -; d_gene: -; CDR3nt: TGTGCCACCAGCAGAGATCGGGGTTGGGCTAACTATGGCTACACCTTC; CDR3aa: CATSRDRGWANYGYTF
j_gene: TRBJ2-5; v_gene: TRBV7-2; abundance: few; d_gene: -; CDR3nt: TGTGCCAGCAGCTTGGTCCGGAGAGAGACCCAGTACTTC; CDR3aa: CASSLVRRETQYF
j_gene: TRBJ2-1; v_gene: TRBV5-1; abundance: -; d_gene: TRBD1; CDR3nt: TGCGCCAGCAGTAGTTCTGGGGGCAGGGGGCAAAGCAATGAGCAGTTCTTC; CDR3aa: CASSSSGGRGQSNEQFF
j_gene: TRBJ1-4; v_gene: TRBV30; abundance: -; d_gene: TRBD1; CDR3nt: TGTGCCTTCAGACAGGGGCCTAATGAAAAACTGTTTTTT; CDR3aa: CAFRQGPNEKLFF
j_gene: TRBJ1-3; v_gene: TRBV27; abundance: -; d_gene: -; CDR3nt: TGTGCCAGCTCCCCAGGGGCAGGCGGAAACACCATATATTTT; CDR3aa: CASSPGAGGNTIYF
j_gene: TRBJ2-1; v_gene: TRBV4-2; abundance: -; d_gene: TRBD2; CDR3nt: TGTGCCAGCAGCCAAAGGAGCGGGGGGGCCGAAGATGAGCAGTTCTTC; CDR3aa: CASSQRSGGAEDEQFF
j_gene: TRBJ2-7; v_gene: TRBV18; abundance: -; d_gene: TRBD1; CDR3nt: TGTGCCAGCTCACCGGCCGGGACAGGGGTGTCGGAGCAGTACTTC; CDR3aa: CASSPAGTGVSEQYF
j_gene: TRBJ1-5; v_gene: TRBV6-6; abundance: -; d_gene: -; CDR3nt: TGTGCCAGCAGTTACGAGGGTGAGGATCAGCCCCAGCATTTT; CDR3aa: CASSYEGEDQPQHF
j_gene: TRBJ2-2; v_gene: TRBV5-6; abundance: once; d_gene: TRBD2; CDR3nt: TGTGCCAGCAGCTCTGGGCGAGCGGGATCCATCACCGGGGAGCTGTTTTTT; CDR3aa: CASSSGRAGSITGELFF
j_gene: TRBJ2-3; v_gene: TRBV7-9; abundance: -; d_gene: TRBD1; CDR3nt: TGTGCCAGCAGCTTAGATGGGACAGACACAGATACGCAGTATTTT; CDR3aa: CASSLDGTDTDTQYF
j_gene: TRBJ1-2; v_gene: TRBV5-4; abundance: -; d_gene: -; CDR3nt: TGTGCCGGCAGCTCTGGCTTGGAGGTGAGAAGCTATGGCTACACCTTC; CDR3aa: CAGSSGLEVRSYGYTF
j_gene: TRBJ2-6; v_gene: TRBV7-9; abundance: -; d_gene: -; CDR3nt: TGTGCCAGCAGCGGAGAAAGACAGGCCGACCTCTCTGGGGCCAACGTCCTGACTTTC; CDR3aa: CASSGERQADLSGANVLTF
j_gene: TRBJ1-1; v_gene: TRBV4-3; abundance: -; d_gene: TRBD1; CDR3nt: TGCGCCAGCAGCCAAGAGCGGACAGGGGATCGGGGCGACACTGAAGCTTTCTTT; CDR3aa: CASSQERTGDRGDTEAFF
j_gene: TRBJ2-7; v_gene: TRBV10-3; abundance: few; d_gene: -; CDR3nt: TGTGCCATCAGTGACAAGGGGTACGAGCAGTACTTC; CDR3aa: CAISDKGYEQYF
j_gene: TRBJ2-5; v_gene: TRBV27; abundance: few; d_gene: TRBD2; CDR3nt: TGTGCCAGCAGTTTACTAGCGGGGGGCTACCAAGAGACCCAGTACTTC; CDR3aa: CASSLLAGGYQETQYF